This T cell receptor (beta chain) was found in a study of blood T cells in healthy people across ages. Germline V gives CDR1 DFQATT, CDR2 SNEGSKA (reference sequence). The CDR3 extends over 16 amino acids. This clonotype was picked up a small number of times. Together with a sample-barcoded 5' primer, a J-beta primer mix was included in a second PCR lasting about 7 to 11 cycles. Each of the cDNA molecules was tagged by a template-switch adaptor with 12 random nucleotides. MiXCR, applied by TCRdb to the 5' RACE reads, yields one record per CDR3 protein. The repertoire holds about 1.8 million distinct CDR3 sequences, with approximately 50% as singletons. Every donor contributed roughly 10 milliliters of peripheral blood by blood draw.

This TCR came from a woman aged 35 to 49 in good health. The material sequenced was blood. The gene calls are TRBV20-1 and TRBJ2-4, with 7 bases that match TRBD1. The DNA end is a closer match to TRBJ2-7, so the J assignment may be wrong. CDR3 in amino acids: CSARDVTRQGKNEQYF. The CDR3 DNA sequence: TGCAGTGCTAGAGATGTGACCCGACAGGGAAAGAACGAGCAGTACTTC.